This T cell receptor beta chain was recovered during a study of T cell responses to AZD1222 COVID-19 vaccine. Study results and caveats: A mostly white British donor set with more females was recruited, and clonal diversity was possibly underestimated. The span of vaccine-associated CD4 TCRs extended across spike, with dominance at 160-218 and 743-854. The breadth and depth of Spike-specific TCRs increased once two AZD1222 doses had been given.

Sequenced by immunoSEQ multiplex PCR; TCRdb stores in-frame clones only, minus some. The table includes some 200,000 clones, around nine tenths detected once. Remarks on this clone: Its antigen remains unidentified.

Sequenced material: peripheral blood, taken 28 days after the second dose of the MenACWY control vaccine. This clonotype was obtained from an adult who received the MenACWY meningococcal vaccine as a control.

The CDR3: CATSRDWVRKETQYF. CDR3 nucleotides: TGTGCCACCAGCAGAGATTGGGTCAGGAAAGAGACCCAGTACTTC. The chain has TRBV15 and TRBJ2-5; no reliable D call. The length of the CDR3 is 15 residues. The V end was cut by 0 bases, the J end by 3 bases, with 11 bases between. Germline CDR1 is LNHNV and CDR2 is YYDKDF (reference sequence).